The rows below give T cell receptor beta chains drawn from one sample of a study of neurological immune-mediated disorders. Via MiXCR, TCRdb re-called the 5' RACE reads, giving one row per CDR3 protein. The sample has about 50,000 distinct CDR3 sequences; 1.5% to 2% are singletons. The specimen was PBMCs. The receptors were gathered from a woman in her forties with multiple sclerosis. CDR3s include the opening cysteine and the closing phenylalanine or tryptophan. A D gene is named only where the DNA matches it firmly. Not all rows give a size; the values are once, few, many and, for expanded clones, a class.

size: many
D: TRBD2
V: TRBV20-1
J: TRBJ2-3
DNA: TGCAGTGCTAGAGATTTAACGGGGGGGCCGGTAGATACGCAGTATTTT
CDR3: CSARDLTGGPVDTQYF

size: many
D: NA
V: TRBV5-6
J: TRBJ2-7
DNA: TGTGCCAGCAGCTTGAGGCTCTGGTACGAGCAGTACTTC
CDR3: CASSLRLWYEQYF

size: many
D: NA
V: TRBV5-1
J: TRBJ2-1
DNA: TGCGCCAGCAGCTCGACAGGCCAACCCTACAATGAGCAGTTCTTC
CDR3: CASSSTGQPYNEQFF

size: many
D: NA
V: TRBV5-1
J: TRBJ1-1
DNA: TGCGCCAGCAGCTTCACCGAGGGTATTTCTGAAGCTTTCTTT
CDR3: CASSFTEGISEAFF

size: many
D: NA
V: TRBV29-1
J: TRBJ2-5
DNA: TGCAGCGTTGACTTGATAGAAGCGACCCAGTACTTC
CDR3: CSVDLIEATQYF

size: many
D: TRBD1
V: TRBV7-2
J: TRBJ1-2
DNA: TGTGCCAGCAGCTCGGAGACAGGGAACTATGGCTACACCTTC
CDR3: CASSSETGNYGYTF

size: many
D: TRBD1
V: TRBV5-1
J: TRBJ1-4
DNA: TGCGCCAGCAGCCAAAATCTACAGGGGTCGAAACTGTTTTTT
CDR3: CASSQNLQGSKLFF

size: NA
D: TRBD1
V: TRBV5-1
J: TRBJ1-1
DNA: TGCGCCAGCAGCTCCTTTGGGACAGGGTGGGATACTGAAGCTTTCTTT
CDR3: CASSSFGTGWDTEAFF

size: many
D: TRBD2
V: TRBV5-1
J: TRBJ2-3
DNA: TGCGCCAGCAGCTCGGGACTAGCGGGGGTCACAGATACGCAGTATTTT
CDR3: CASSSGLAGVTDTQYF

size: NA
D: NA
V: TRBV20-1
J: TRBJ1-1
DNA: TGCAGTGCTAGGCCGGACAGTGTTGAAGCTTTCTTT
CDR3: CSARPDSVEAFF

size: many
D: NA
V: TRBV11-2
J: TRBJ1-2
DNA: TGTGCCAGCAGCCTCCCCGGGACAATCTATGGCTACACCTTC
CDR3: CASSLPGTIYGYTF

size: many
D: NA
V: TRBV19
J: TRBJ1-5
DNA: TGTGCCAGTAGTACGCAGGGCCCTCAGCCCCAGCATTTT
CDR3: CASSTQGPQPQHF

size: many
D: NA
V: TRBV5-1
J: TRBJ2-1
DNA: TGCGCCAGCAGCCCTCGGTCGAGGGCATCTTATGAGCAGTTCTTC
CDR3: CASSPRSRASYEQFF

size: many
D: NA
V: TRBV6-2/TRBV6-3
J: TRBJ1-2
DNA: TGTGCCAGCAGACCAACAGGGTCCGAGGGCTATGGCTACACCTTC
CDR3: CASRPTGSEGYGYTF

size: many
D: NA
V: TRBV20-1
J: TRBJ2-1
DNA: TGCAGTGCTAGAGATCGAGGGGCCTACAATGAGCAGTTCTTC
CDR3: CSARDRGAYNEQFF

size: many
D: TRBD1
V: TRBV6-1
J: TRBJ1-5
DNA: TGTGCCAGCAGTGAAAGGGCCCGACAGGGCGGTCAGCCCCAGCATTTT
CDR3: CASSERARQGGQPQHF

size: many
D: TRBD1
V: TRBV20-1
J: TRBJ1-1
DNA: TGCAGTGCTAGACTTACAGGGGCGAAGAGCACTGAAGCTTTCTTT
CDR3: CSARLTGAKSTEAFF